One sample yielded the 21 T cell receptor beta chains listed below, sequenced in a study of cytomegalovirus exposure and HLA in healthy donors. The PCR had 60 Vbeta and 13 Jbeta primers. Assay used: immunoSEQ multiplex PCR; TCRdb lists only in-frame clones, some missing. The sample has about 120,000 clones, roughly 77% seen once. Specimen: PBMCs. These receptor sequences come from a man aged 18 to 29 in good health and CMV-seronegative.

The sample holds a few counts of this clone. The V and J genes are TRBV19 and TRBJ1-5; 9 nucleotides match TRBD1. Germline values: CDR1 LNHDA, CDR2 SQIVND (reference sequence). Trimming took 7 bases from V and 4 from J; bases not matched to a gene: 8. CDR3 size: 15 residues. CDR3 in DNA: TGTGCCAGTACTTCCCCGGGACAGGGAAATCAGCCCCAGCATTTT. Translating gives CASTSPGQGNQPQHF.

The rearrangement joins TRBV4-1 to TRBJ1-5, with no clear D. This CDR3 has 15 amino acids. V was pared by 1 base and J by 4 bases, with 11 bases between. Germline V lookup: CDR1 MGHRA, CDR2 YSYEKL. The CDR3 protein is CASSQVIGSNQPQHF. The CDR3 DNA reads TGCGCCAGCAGCCAAGTAATAGGGAGTAATCAGCCCCAGCATTTT.

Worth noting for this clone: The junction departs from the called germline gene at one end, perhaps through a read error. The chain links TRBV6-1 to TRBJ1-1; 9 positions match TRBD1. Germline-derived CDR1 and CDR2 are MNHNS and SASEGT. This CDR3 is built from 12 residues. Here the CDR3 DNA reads TGTGCCAGCAGTAAAGCGGGAGGACAGGGGCTCTTT. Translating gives CASSKAGGQGLF.

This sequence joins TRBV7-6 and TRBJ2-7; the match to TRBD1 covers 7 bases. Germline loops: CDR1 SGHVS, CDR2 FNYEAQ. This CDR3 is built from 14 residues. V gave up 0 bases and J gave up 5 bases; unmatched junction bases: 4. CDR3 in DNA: TGTGCCAGCAGCTTAGCGACAGGGTTTCACGAGCAGTACTTC. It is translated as CASSLATGFHEQYF.

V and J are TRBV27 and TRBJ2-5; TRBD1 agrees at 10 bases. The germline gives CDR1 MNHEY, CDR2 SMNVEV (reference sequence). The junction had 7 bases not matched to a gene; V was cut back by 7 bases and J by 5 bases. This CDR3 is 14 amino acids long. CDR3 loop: CASTRQGALETQYF. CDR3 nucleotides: TGTGCCAGCACACGACAGGGGGCATTGGAGACCCAGTACTTC.

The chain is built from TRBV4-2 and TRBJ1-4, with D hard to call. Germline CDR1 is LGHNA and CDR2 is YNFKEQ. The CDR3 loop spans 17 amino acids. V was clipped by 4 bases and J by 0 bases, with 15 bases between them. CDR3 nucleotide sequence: TGTGCCAGCAGCCCAATTTTACAATCCTCAACTAATGAAAAACTGTTTTTT. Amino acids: CASSPILQSSTNEKLFF.

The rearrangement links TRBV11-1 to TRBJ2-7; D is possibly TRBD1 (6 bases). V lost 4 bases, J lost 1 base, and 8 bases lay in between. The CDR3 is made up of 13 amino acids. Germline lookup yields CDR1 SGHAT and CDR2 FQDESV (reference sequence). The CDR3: CASSSTGSYEQYF. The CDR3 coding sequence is TGTGCCAGCAGCTCCACAGGGTCCTACGAGCAGTACTTC.

The CDR3 DNA reads TGCGCCAGCTCCCCCCTGACAGGGATCCCTGAAGCTTTCTTT. Translation: CASSPLTGIPEAFF. The chain couples TRBV5-1 to TRBJ1-1, with 7 positions matching TRBD1. Germline CDR1 is SGHRS and CDR2 is YFSETQ. Unmatched junction bases numbered 12, after V lost 7 bases and J lost 6 bases. The CDR3 has 14 amino acids.

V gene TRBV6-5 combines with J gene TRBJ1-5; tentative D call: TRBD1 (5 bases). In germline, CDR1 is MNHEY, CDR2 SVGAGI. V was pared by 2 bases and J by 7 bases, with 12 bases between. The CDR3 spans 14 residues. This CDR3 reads CASSYHGQGQPQHF. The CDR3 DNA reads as TGTGCCAGCAGTTACCACGGGCAGGGACAGCCCCAGCATTTT.

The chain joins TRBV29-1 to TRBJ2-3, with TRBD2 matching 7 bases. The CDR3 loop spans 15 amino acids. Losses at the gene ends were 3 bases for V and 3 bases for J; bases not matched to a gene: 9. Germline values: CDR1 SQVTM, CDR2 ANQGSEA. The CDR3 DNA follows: TGCAGCGTTGAGGGAGGGGACCTAAGGACAGATACGCAGTATTTT. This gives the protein CSVEGGDLRTDTQYF.

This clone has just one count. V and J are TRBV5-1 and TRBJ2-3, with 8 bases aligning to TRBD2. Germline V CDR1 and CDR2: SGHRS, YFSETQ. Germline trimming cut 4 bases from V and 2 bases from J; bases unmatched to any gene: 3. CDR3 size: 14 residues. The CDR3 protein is CASSVSGNTDTQYF. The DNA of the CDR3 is TGCGCCAGCAGCGTTAGCGGGAACACAGATACGCAGTATTTT.

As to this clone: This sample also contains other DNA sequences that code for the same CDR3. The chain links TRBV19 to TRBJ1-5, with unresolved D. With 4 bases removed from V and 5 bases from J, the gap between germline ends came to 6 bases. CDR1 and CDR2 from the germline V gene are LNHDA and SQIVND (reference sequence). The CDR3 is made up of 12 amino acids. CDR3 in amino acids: CASSRLDQPQHF. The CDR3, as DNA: TGTGCCAGTAGTAGGCTCGATCAGCCCCAGCATTTT.

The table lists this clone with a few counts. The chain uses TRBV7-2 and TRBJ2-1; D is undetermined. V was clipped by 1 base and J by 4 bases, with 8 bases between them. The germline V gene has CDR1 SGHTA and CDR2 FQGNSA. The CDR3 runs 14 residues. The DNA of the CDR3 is TGTGCCAGCAGCTTAGGACGGGTGTACAATGAGCAGTTCTTC. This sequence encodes CASSLGRVYNEQFF.

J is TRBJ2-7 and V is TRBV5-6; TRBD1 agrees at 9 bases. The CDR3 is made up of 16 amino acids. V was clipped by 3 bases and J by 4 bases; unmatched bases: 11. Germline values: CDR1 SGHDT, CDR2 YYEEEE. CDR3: CASSSHRGLTPYEQYF. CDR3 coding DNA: TGTGCCAGCAGCTCCCACAGGGGGCTCACTCCATACGAGCAGTACTTC.

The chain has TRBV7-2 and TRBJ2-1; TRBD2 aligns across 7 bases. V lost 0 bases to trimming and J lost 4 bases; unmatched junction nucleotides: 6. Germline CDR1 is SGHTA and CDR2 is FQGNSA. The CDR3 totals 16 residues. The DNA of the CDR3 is TGTGCCAGCAGCTTAGCGAGCGCGGGAGAGTACAATGAGCAGTTCTTC. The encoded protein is CASSLASAGEYNEQFF.

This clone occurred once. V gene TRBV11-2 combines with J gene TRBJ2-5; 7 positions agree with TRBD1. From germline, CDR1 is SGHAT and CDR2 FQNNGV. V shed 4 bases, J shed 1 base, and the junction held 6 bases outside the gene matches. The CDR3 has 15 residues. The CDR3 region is CASSYQTGTQETQYF. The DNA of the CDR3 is TGTGCCAGCAGCTACCAGACAGGGACCCAAGAGACCCAGTACTTC.

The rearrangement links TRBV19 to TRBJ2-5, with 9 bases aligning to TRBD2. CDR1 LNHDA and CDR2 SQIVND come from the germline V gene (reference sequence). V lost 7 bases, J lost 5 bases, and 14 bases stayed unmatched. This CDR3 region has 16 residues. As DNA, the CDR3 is TGTGCCAGTAACGCGGGGCGGGGGGGCCTTAGGGAGACCCAGTACTTC. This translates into CASNAGRGGLRETQYF. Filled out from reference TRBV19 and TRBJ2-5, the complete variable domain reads DGGITQSPKYLFRKEGQNVTLSCEQNLNHDAMYWYRQDPGQGLRLIYYSQIVNDFQKGDIAEGYSVSREKKESFPLTVTSAQKNPTAFYLCASNAGRGGLRETQYFGPGTRLLVL.

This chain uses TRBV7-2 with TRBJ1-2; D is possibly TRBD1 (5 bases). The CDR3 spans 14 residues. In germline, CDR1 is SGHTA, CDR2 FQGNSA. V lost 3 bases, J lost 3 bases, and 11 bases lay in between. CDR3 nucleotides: TGTGCCAGCAGCTTGGGGAGGGGAGACTATGGCTACACCTTC. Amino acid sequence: CASSLGRGDYGYTF.

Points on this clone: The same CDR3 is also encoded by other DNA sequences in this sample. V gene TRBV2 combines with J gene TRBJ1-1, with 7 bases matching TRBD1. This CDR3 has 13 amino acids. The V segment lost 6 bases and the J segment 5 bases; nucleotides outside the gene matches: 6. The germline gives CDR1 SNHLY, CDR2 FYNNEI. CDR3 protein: CASRSPGGTEAFF. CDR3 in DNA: TGTGCCAGCAGGTCCCCAGGGGGGACTGAAGCTTTCTTT.

The CDR3 DNA is TGTGCCAGCAGCTTGTCGACAAACTCCTACAATGAGCAGTTCTTC. Its protein is CASSLSTNSYNEQFF. The chain couples TRBV5-4 to TRBJ2-1; D is uncertain. CDR3 length: 15 residues. V was clipped by 1 base and J by 0 bases, with 8 bases between them. Germline loops: CDR1 SGHNT, CDR2 YYREEE (reference sequence).

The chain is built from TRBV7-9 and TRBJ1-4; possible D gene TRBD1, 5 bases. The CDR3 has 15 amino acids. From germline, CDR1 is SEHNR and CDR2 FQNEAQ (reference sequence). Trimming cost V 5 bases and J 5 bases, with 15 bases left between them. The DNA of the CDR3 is TGTGCCAGCAGCCCGCCGGGGAGGGGAAATGAAAAACTGTTTTTT. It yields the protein CASSPPGRGNEKLFF.